The 17 T cell receptor beta chains below all came from one sample that was sequenced in a study of response to subunit inactivated influenza vaccine. TCRdb re-called the RT-PCR reads through MiXCR, storing one row per CDR3 protein. The sample lists around 530,000 distinct CDR3 sequences, 15% to 20% seen once, with less than 4% in the top ten. The source was CD4+ T cells sorted from PBMCs, collected less than 25 months after vaccination. The origin of the receptors is a man between 50 and 69 years old who received an inactivated influenza vaccine.

The sample holds a few counts of this clonotype. The chain uses TRBV20-1 and TRBJ2-1, with 10 bases identical to TRBD2. CDR3 size: 17 residues. Unmatched junction bases numbered 11, after V lost 6 bases and J lost 0 bases. The V gene's germline CDR1 is DFQATT and CDR2 SNEGSKA (reference sequence). The CDR3 reads CSAGGTSVPSSYNEQFF. The CDR3 nucleotides are TGCAGTGCAGGCGGGACTAGCGTTCCGAGCTCCTACAATGAGCAGTTCTTC.

The chain carries TRBV14 and TRBJ2-7, with D unresolved. The CDR3 is made up of 14 amino acids. The germline V and J ends were trimmed by 0 bases and 6 bases, with 12 bases remaining between them. Germline V CDR1 and CDR2: SGHDN, FVKESK. The CDR3 loop reads CASSQDLPAPEQYF. Written as DNA, the CDR3 is TGTGCCAGCAGCCAAGATCTTCCAGCGCCCGAGCAGTACTTC.

V is TRBV12-3 or TRBV12-4 and J is TRBJ2-1; 8 bases match TRBD2. This CDR3 comprises 16 residues. V shed 5 bases, J shed 7 bases, and the junction held 13 bases outside the gene matches. The CDR3 nucleotides read TGTGCCAGCAGTGGACTTTGGAGGAGCGGGGGTAATGAGCAGTTCTTC. Encoded protein: CASSGLWRSGGNEQFF.

This chain connects TRBV7-3 to TRBJ2-2, with D perhaps TRBD1 or TRBD2 (5 bases each). Germline loops: CDR1 SGHTA, CDR2 FQGTGA. The ends were cut back, 5 bases at V and 2 bases at J, with 15 bases in the middle. The CDR3 has 16 amino acids. In DNA, the CDR3 is TGTGCCAGCAGCATCTCCGGGACCTTCAACACCGGGGAGCTGTTTTTT. Residues: CASSISGTFNTGELFF. Supplemented by reference TRBV7-3 and TRBJ2-2, the full variable domain reads GAGVSQTPSNKVTEKGKYVELRCDPISGHTALYWYRQSLGQGPEFLIYFQGTGAADDSGLPNDRFFAVRPEGSVSTLKIQRTERGDSAVYLCASSISGTFNTGELFFGEGSRLTVL.

The chain employs TRBV14 and TRBJ1-4; 10 nucleotides match TRBD1. The CDR3 runs to 15 residues. Germline values: CDR1 SGHDN, CDR2 FVKESK. V was pared by 4 bases and J by 6 bases, with 5 bases of the junction left unmatched. The CDR3 nucleotides read TGTGCCAGCAGCCGCACCGGGACAGGGGATGAAAAACTGTTTTTT. It codes for CASSRTGTGDEKLFF.

This clonotype occurred a few times. A junction end diverges from the germline sequence, so it may reflect a read error. This sequence joins TRBV5-5 and TRBJ1-1; D remains unclear. The V gene's germline CDR1 is SGHKS and CDR2 YYEKEE (reference sequence). This CDR3 has 16 residues. The CDR3 sequence is CDSSLGPHLMNTEAFF. CDR3 in DNA: TGTGACAGCAGCTTGGGCCCACATCTCATGAACACTGAAGCTTTCTTT.

This chain links TRBV24-1 with TRBJ2-5, with D hard to call. The CDR3 is made up of 15 amino acids. Germline V gives CDR1 KGHDR, CDR2 SFDVKD. Between the trimmed V and J ends, which lost 3 bases and 1 base, there was a span of 11 bases. In DNA, the CDR3 is TGTGCCACCAGTGATCCTGGGCCGACCCAAGAGACCCAGTACTTC. Protein product: CATSDPGPTQETQYF.

This clonotype was counted between two and nine times. This rearrangement joins TRBV20-1 to TRBJ2-5; maybe TRBD1 (7 bases). This CDR3 region has 12 residues. The ends were cut back, 7 bases at V and 5 bases at J, with 14 bases in the middle. Germline loops: CDR1 DFQATT, CDR2 SNEGSKA (reference sequence). This CDR3 reads CSVQGGRETQYF. The CDR3 DNA follows: TGCAGTGTCCAGGGGGGAAGGGAGACCCAGTACTTC.

This rearrangement joins TRBV2 to TRBJ1-5; D ambiguous. With 2 bases removed from V and 1 base from J, the gap between germline ends came to 9 bases. This CDR3 spans 15 amino acids. Per germline, CDR1 SNHLY and CDR2 FYNNEI. The CDR3 DNA reads TGTGCCAGCAGTGAATTAGAGGCGAGCAATCAGCCCCAGCATTTT. This codes for CASSELEASNQPQHF.

This clonotype has more than one count but fewer than ten. V usage is TRBV10-3 and J usage is TRBJ2-3; 8 nucleotides agree with TRBD2. Germline CDR1 reads ENHRY; CDR2 reads SYGVKD. CDR3 length equals 16 residues. The ends lost 0 bases at V and 4 bases at J; junction bases unmatched: 6. The CDR3 loop reads CAISESQRELADTQYF. The DNA of the CDR3 is TGTGCCATCAGTGAGTCCCAGCGGGAGTTGGCAGATACGCAGTATTTT.

This chain joins TRBV20-1 and TRBJ2-7; TRBD1 might be the D (5 bases). Deletions cut 6 bases from V and 5 bases from J, with 17 bases between. Germline-derived CDR1 and CDR2 are DFQATT and SNEGSKA (reference sequence). This CDR3 spans 13 amino acids. This CDR3 is CSAPGLGRNEQYF. CDR3 DNA: TGCAGTGCCCCAGGGCTCGGGCGGAACGAGCAGTACTTC.

V is TRBV21-1 and J is TRBJ2-3; the table gives TRBD1 as D, unverified against the DNA. TRBV21-1 is recorded as a pseudogene. This CDR3 is built from 17 residues. The CDR3 sequence: CASTNLGDTSSTDTQYF. The CDR3 nucleotides read TGTGCCAGCACCAACCTAGGGGACACATCTAGCACAGATACGCAGTATTTT.

The V gene is TRBV28, the J gene TRBJ2-3; 7 bases match TRBD1. Germline trimming cut 8 bases from V and 0 bases from J; bases unmatched to any gene: 2. The CDR3 totals 13 residues. Germline V gene sequence: CDR1 MDHEN, CDR2 SYDVKM. In DNA form, the CDR3 reads TGTGCCAGCTCAGGGGGTAGCACAGATACGCAGTATTTT. Encoded protein: CASSGGSTDTQYF.

This clonotype has a handful of counts. V and J are TRBV5-1 and TRBJ1-1, with TRBD1 identical over 7 bases. Germline CDR1 is SGHRS and CDR2 is YFSETQ. The CDR3 runs 16 residues. After removal of 4 bases from V and 4 bases from J, the junction contained 13 bases not matched to a gene. CDR3 loop: CASSPLGQGVLTEAFF. Written as DNA, the CDR3 is TGCGCCAGCAGCCCCTTAGGGCAGGGGGTTCTCACTGAAGCTTTCTTT.

This clonotype was counted a few times. The chain carries TRBV15 and TRBJ2-1; D remains ambiguous. V lost 4 bases to trimming and J lost 7 bases, with 14 bases between them. Germline CDR1 and CDR2: LNHNV and YYDKDF (reference sequence). The length of the CDR3 is 14 residues. CDR3 in DNA: TGTGCCACCAGCATAGACGGGTCATGGAATGAGCAGTTCTTC. Residues: CATSIDGSWNEQFF.

In this sample, this clonotype turned up many times. The chain has TRBV7-9 and TRBJ2-1, with D tentatively TRBD1 (5 bases). Germline CDR1 reads SEHNR; CDR2 reads FQNEAQ (reference sequence). V was cut by 0 bases and J by 6 bases, with 12 bases left in between. The length of the CDR3 is 15 residues. DNA for the CDR3: TGTGCCAGCAGCTTAGCAGGGTCGCAGGGCAATGAGCAGTTCTTC. It codes for CASSLAGSQGNEQFF.

The table lists this clonotype with many counts. The gene calls are TRBV29-1 and TRBJ2-1; perhaps D is TRBD1 or TRBD2 (6 bases each). Germline-derived CDR1 and CDR2 are SQVTM and ANQGSEA. Between the trimmed V and J ends, which lost 2 bases and 6 bases, there was a span of 14 bases. This CDR3 comprises 14 residues. The CDR3 sequence is CSVELGGGFNEQFF. For the CDR3, the DNA is TGCAGCGTTGAACTAGGAGGGGGGTTCAATGAGCAGTTCTTC.